The following is a T cell receptor beta chain sequence with its context. Its antigen is still unknown. The V and J ends lost 7 bases and 4 bases respectively, with 13 bases between them. CDR1 SGHAT and CDR2 FQNNGV come from the germline V gene. The CDR3 length is 13 residues. These data come from a study of identical twins. Study-level findings and limits: Potential partial confounding of zero-insertion analyses by invariant MAIT and iNKT cells was noted.

Each CDR3 protein is one row after TCRdb ran MiXCR on the 5' RACE reads. Of about 660,000 distinct CDR3 sequences listed, 8% to 9% are singletons. These same records also appear under a second study, on yellow fever vaccine responses in identical twins. That paper notes: The authors reported partly convergent, partly personalized vaccine responses in identical twins.

The chain combines TRBV11-2 with TRBJ2-5; D is unresolved. This receptor was taken from a woman aged 18-29 years in good health. What was sequenced was PBMCs. CDR3 loop: CASNPTGPETQYF. In DNA, the CDR3 is TGTGCCAGCAACCCGACTGGGCCAGAGACCCAGTACTTC.